A single sample is the source of the 9 T cell receptor beta chains below, sequenced in a study of metastatic and nonmetastatic thyroid tumors. Not a single patient had been given any form of treatment at any point before undergoing thyroid surgery. TCRdb re-clonotyped the PCR reads via MiXCR. The sample has about 24,000 clones, around an eighth seen once. The source material was blood. The source is a female donor with papillary thyroid cancer or a benign thyroid nodule (not recorded which). Some clones in this sample may be carry-over from other donors' samples.

This clone was seen at least ten times. V is TRBV27 and J is TRBJ1-5; 7 bases match TRBD1. Germline V gene sequence: CDR1 MNHEY, CDR2 SMNVEV (reference sequence). The CDR3 extends over 15 amino acids. J lost 4 bases, V lost 4 bases, and 7 bases had no gene match. The CDR3 reads CASSSTSGGNQPQHF. The CDR3, as DNA: TGTGCCAGCAGTTCGACATCAGGGGGAAATCAGCCCCAGCATTTT.

This clone was recorded many times. This chain connects TRBV6-2 or TRBV6-3 to TRBJ2-2; TRBD2 matches at 13 bases. Germline-derived CDR1 and CDR2 are MNHEY and SVGEGT. J gave up 2 bases and V 4 bases, and 4 bases lay outside the gene matches. CDR3 length: 17 amino acids. CDR3 bases: TGTGCCAGCAGTTTAACTAGCGGGAGGGCCAACACCGGGGAGCTGTTTTTT. This sequence encodes CASSLTSGRANTGELFF.

By proportion, this clone is medium-sized. Here the CDR3 DNA reads TGTGCCAGCAGTGAACGGACAGGGCCTCACGAGCAGTACTTC. Translation: CASSERTGPHEQYF. The chain uses TRBV6-1 and TRBJ2-7; 8 nucleotides agree with TRBD1. The V and J ends lost 2 bases and 5 bases, in that order; junction bases with no gene match: 5. The CDR3 spans 14 residues. Germline V gives CDR1 MNHNS, CDR2 SASEGT.

This clone was counted many times. The genes are TRBV5-1 and TRBJ2-7, with 7 bases identical to TRBD2. The ends lost 4 bases at V and 3 bases at J; junction bases unmatched: 10. The CDR3 consists of 15 residues. Per the germline V gene, CDR1 is SGHRS and CDR2 is YFSETQ. CDR3 loop: CASSPAPGGGYEQYF. In nucleotides, the CDR3 is TGCGCCAGCAGCCCTGCCCCGGGAGGTGGCTACGAGCAGTACTTC.

This clone was seen many times. The chain uses TRBV7-8 and TRBJ1-2; D ambiguous. Germline CDR1 is SGHVS and CDR2 is FQNEAQ. The CDR3 has 14 amino acids. Trimming pared 6 bases from V and 6 bases from J, leaving 17 bases between. The CDR3 coding sequence is TGTGCCAGCAGTTACACGCGAGGAGCCCATGGCTACACCTTC. Protein: CASSYTRGAHGYTF.

This clone was recorded at least ten times. The chain recombines TRBV7-8 with TRBJ1-1; TRBD1 is a possible D gene (5 bases). The CDR3 spans 16 residues. Germline CDR1 and CDR2: SGHVS and FQNEAQ. V lost 3 bases and J lost 1, with 15 bases in between. CDR3 loop: CASSFSGGVKNTEAFF. CDR3 DNA sequence: TGTGCCAGCAGCTTTTCGGGAGGGGTGAAGAACACTGAAGCTTTCTTT.

This clone appeared many times. CDR3 in DNA: TGTGCCAGCAGCCCGCTACAGGGGACAGGTGAGCAGTTCTTC. It yields the protein CASSPLQGTGEQFF. This sequence joins TRBV11-2 and TRBJ2-1; TRBD1 matches at 8 bases. Germline lookup yields CDR1 SGHAT and CDR2 FQNNGV. V lost 5 bases, J lost 9 bases, and 9 bases stayed unmatched. CDR3 length equals 14 residues.

This clone was recorded at least ten times. The chain carries TRBV5-1 and TRBJ1-1; the D gene is possibly TRBD1 (6 bases). The ends were cut back, 3 bases at V and 0 bases at J, with 12 bases in the middle. Germline-derived CDR1 and CDR2 are SGHRS and YFSETQ. CDR3 size: 15 residues. CDR3 bases: TGCGCCAGCAGCTCCTGGGGGCCGATGAACACTGAAGCTTTCTTT. Translating it yields CASSSWGPMNTEAFF. Full variable domain (outside the CDR3, taken from reference TRBV5-1 and TRBJ1-1): KAGVTQTPRYLIKTRGQQVTLSCSPISGHRSVSWYQQTPGQGLQFLFEYFSETQRNKGNFPGRFSGRQFSNSRSEMNVSTLELGDSALYLCASSSWGPMNTEAFFGQGTRLTVV.

This clone was seen repeatedly, ten times or more. CDR3 bases: TGTGCCAGCAGCAGTACAGAGGAAGAGACCCAGTACTTC. Translating gives CASSSTEEETQYF. The chain uses TRBV7-9 and TRBJ2-5; no clear D. The germline CDR1 and CDR2 sequences are SEHNR and FQNEAQ (reference sequence). Trimming left V 5 bases short and J 3 bases short, with 10 bases between. The CDR3 covers 13 residues.